This entry lists 14 T cell receptor beta chains sequenced from one sample in a study of tumor and adjacent non-tumor tissue in lung cancer. Three rounds of nested PCR, following a modified ARM-PCR protocol, produced the TCRbeta library. Each CDR3 protein is one row after TCRdb ran MiXCR on the multiplex PCR reads. The table lists some 68,000 distinct CDR3 sequences, 76% of them singletons. The template was RNA from unsorted bulk tissue. The normal lung tissue was taken more than 3 cm from the tumor edge. The sample comprised distant non-tumor lung tissue. The receptors here all came from a man aged 60 to 75 with non-small cell lung cancer.

In this sample, this clonotype turned up many times. V gene TRBV20-1 combines with J gene TRBJ2-7; 7 nucleotides match TRBD2. CDR1 and CDR2 from the germline V gene are DFQATT and SNEGSKA (reference sequence). The CDR3 consists of 15 residues. With V trimmed by 6 bases and J by 1 base, 12 bases remained unmatched. The DNA for the CDR3 is TGCAGTGCATCCTCCGGACTAGAGAATTCCTACGAGCAGTACTTC. It yields the protein CSASSGLENSYEQYF.

Turning to this clonotype: Given a much more abundant clone one base away, this may be a read error. CDR3 DNA sequence: TGTGCCAGCATGCCTAGAGGCGAGCAGTACTTC. Encoded protein: CASMPRGEQYF. The J gene is TRBJ2-7, the V gene TRBV28; D gene unclear. V gave up 7 bases and J gave up 6 bases, with 10 bases separating them. CDR3 size: 11 residues. Per the germline V gene, CDR1 is MDHEN and CDR2 is SYDVKM.

The rearrangement uses TRBV5-6 and TRBJ2-7; D uncertain. The V and J ends lost 10 bases and 3 bases respectively, with 14 bases between them. The CDR3 sequence is 12 residues long. Germline values: CDR1 SGHDT, CDR2 YYEEEE. The CDR3 DNA is TGTGCCGACACCGGCGAGATCTACGAGCAGTACTTC. The encoded protein is CADTGEIYEQYF.

This clonotype showed up many times. This may be a read error, as it is one base from a much larger clone. This chain joins TRBV28 and TRBJ2-3; tentatively, D is TRBD2 (5 bases). CDR1 MDHEN and CDR2 SYDVKM come from the germline V gene. This CDR3 contains 14 residues. The CDR3 loop is CVSSRDSSTDTQYF. CDR3 nucleotides: TGTGTCAGCAGTCGGGATTCTAGCACAGATACGCAGTATTTT.

Ten or more counts support this clonotype. A much bigger clone sits one base away, suggesting this may be a read error. The V and J genes are TRBV4-2 and TRBJ2-7; D may match TRBD1 or TRBD2 (5 bases each). V was pared by 4 bases and J by 0 bases, with 16 bases between. This CDR3 is 16 amino acids long. CDR1 and CDR2 (germline): LGHNA, YNFKEQ. The CDR3 spells CASSLRDGAVSYEQYF. Here the CDR3 DNA reads TGTGCCAGCAGCCTAAGGGACGGCGCCGTCTCCTACGAGCAGTACTTC.

This clonotype was seen once. The junction departs from germline at one end; a sequencing error may be responsible. The chain couples TRBV12-3 or TRBV12-4 to TRBJ1-5; a possible D gene is TRBD1 (5 bases). CDR3 length: 16 residues. The CDR3 bases are TGTGCCAGCATTCCACCGGACAAATATAGCAATCAGCCCCATCATTTT. This sequence encodes CASIPPDKYSNQPHHF.

On this clonotype: The junction and the germline gene differ at one end; a read error may be behind it. The chain combines TRBV4-1 with TRBJ2-1, with D tentatively TRBD2 (6 bases). The CDR3 runs 14 residues. Germline values: CDR1 MGHRA, CDR2 YSYEKL. This CDR3 reads CASSQVREANEHFF. CDR3 in DNA: TGCGCCAGCAGCCAAGTCAGGGAGGCCAATGAGCACTTCTTC.

Concerning this clonotype itself: Relative to the germline gene, one junction end is altered; a read error may explain this. The chain uses TRBV2 and TRBJ2-7, with 11 bases aligning to TRBD2. Looked up from germline, CDR1 is SNHLY and CDR2 is FYNNEI. This CDR3 is built from 15 residues. The CDR3 sequence is CASSLKLAGAYKQYF. CDR3 DNA sequence: TGTGCCAGCAGTCTCAAACTAGCGGGGGCCTACAAGCAGTACTTC. The variable domain in full, with the rest retrieved from reference TRBV2 and TRBJ2-7, is EPEVTQTPSHQVTQMGQEVILRCVPISNHLYFYWYRQILGQKVEFLVSFYNNEISEKSEIFDDQFSVERPDGSNFTLKIRSTKLEDSAMYFCASSLKLAGAYKQYFGPGTRLTVT.

As regards this clonotype: Germline and junction disagree at one end, which may indicate a read error. This chain joins TRBV28 and TRBJ1-2; D unclear. Germline V gene data show CDR1 as MDHEN and CDR2 as SYDVKM. The CDR3 covers 13 residues. Written as DNA, the CDR3 is TGTGCCAGCAGTCTATCTGCAGTCTATGGCTGCACCTTC. It translates to CASSLSAVYGCTF.

This clonotype has at least ten counts. J is TRBJ1-4 and V is TRBV11-2; 7 bases are a match to TRBD1. Germline V gives CDR1 SGHAT, CDR2 FQNNGV. The CDR3 runs to 14 residues. V was clipped by 6 bases and J by 5 bases; unmatched bases: 6. The CDR3 DNA follows: TGTGCCAGCAGTCTTGGACAGGCGAATGAAAAACTGTTTTTT. It specifies CASSLGQANEKLFF.

On this clonotype: Mismatch with germline at one junction end may stem from a read error. The chain employs TRBV4-1 and TRBJ2-1; tentative D call: TRBD2 (5 bases). CDR3 length: 12 amino acids. Germline CDR1 MGHRA, CDR2 YSYEKL. As DNA, the CDR3 is TGTGCCAGCAGCCTAAGGACTAATGAGCAGTTCTTC. Translation: CASSLRTNEQFF.

In its sample, this clonotype was seen once. This chain joins TRBV24-1 and TRBJ2-2, with D tentatively TRBD2 (7 bases). The V and J ends lost 2 bases and 17 bases respectively, with 23 bases between them. The CDR3 sequence is 15 residues long. CDR1 is KGHDR, CDR2 SFDVKD, per germline. The DNA for the CDR3 is TGTGCCACCAGTGATTCTCCCCGTGACACCGGGGGGCTATTTTTT. Protein sequence: CATSDSPRDTGGLFF.

This clonotype was counted only a few times. This chain links TRBV29-1 with TRBJ1-2; D is undetermined. Trimming took off 3 bases at V and 0 bases at J, with 11 bases between the two ends. This CDR3 is 14 amino acids long. Per the germline V gene, CDR1 is SQVTM and CDR2 is ANQGSEA. The CDR3 protein is CSVDPGRANYGYTF. The CDR3 DNA is TGCAGCGTTGACCCCGGGCGCGCTAACTATGGCTACACCTTC.

As to this clonotype: Germline and junction disagree at one end, which may indicate a read error. The chain has TRBV6-2 or TRBV6-3 and TRBJ2-1; TRBD1 agrees at 7 bases. Germline CDR1 is MNHEY and CDR2 is SVGEGT. The CDR3 has 14 residues. The CDR3 coding sequence is TGTGCCAGGGGTCGACAGGGTTCCTACAATGAGGAGTTCTTC. It encodes CARGRQGSYNEEFF.